In this sample, the clone carrying this T cell receptor beta chain turned up once. This CDR3 has 12 residues. Germline CDR1 is MDHEN and CDR2 is SYDVKM. Trimming cost V 6 bases and J 10 bases, with 10 bases left between them. Sequencing was performed with immunoSEQ multiplex PCR; in TCRdb, only in-frame clones are kept and a portion is missing. The data hold 56,000 or so clones, with roughly 80% observed a single time. These data are taken from a study of OX40 agonist ivuxolimab in advanced cancers. The source was CD4+ or CD8+ T cells sorted from blood, collected in a trial of the OX40 agonist ivuxolimab. This clonotype was sampled from an adult with an advanced solid tumor such as melanoma, head and neck, liver or kidney cancer. The chain couples TRBV28 to TRBJ1-6; no firm D call. The CDR3 nucleotides are TGTGCCAGCAGCTCCAGCCCGTCACCCCTCCACTTT. Protein: CASSSSPSPLHF.